This entry features one TCR beta chain sequence. Its antigen is unidentified. This specimen belongs to a study of cytomegalovirus exposure and HLA in healthy donors. Study findings and constraints: Later analysis showed most CMV-associated TCR beta chains appearing HLA-restricted.

PCR used 60 Vbeta primers and 13 Jbeta primers. Profiling relied on immunoSEQ multiplex PCR, and the TCRdb table lists in-frame clones only, not all of them. The repertoire table contains some 200,000 clones. The V and J ends lost 3 bases and 3 bases respectively, with 14 bases between them. The CDR3 is made up of 16 amino acids. The V gene's germline CDR1 is SEHNR and CDR2 FQNEAQ (reference sequence). The chain has TRBV7-9 and TRBJ1-4; D is undetermined. Material for sequencing was PBMCs. The sequence derives from a young woman in good health and CMV-seropositive. This CDR3 reads CASSLGPGTANEKLFF. The CDR3, as DNA: TGTGCCAGCAGCTTGGGCCCGGGAACAGCTAATGAAAAACTGTTTTTT. The full variable domain, its missing parts supplied by reference TRBV7-9 and TRBJ1-4, is DTGVSQNPRHKITKRGQNVTFRCDPISEHNRLYWYRQTLGQGPEFLTYFQNEAQLEKSRLLSDRFSAERPKGSFSTLEIQRTEQGDSAMYLCASSLGPGTANEKLFFGSGTQLSVL.